This TCR beta chain was found in a study of spatial heterogeneity in lung cancer (dated by TCRdb to between 2019 and 2020). Regarding the study in general: Beta-chain transcripts were consistently detected in greater numbers than alpha-chain transcripts, which likely reflected higher beta-chain transcript abundance. In the raw uncorrected reads, each unique combination of TCR and UMI appeared more than ten times on average. The study quantitatively compared TCR alpha and beta repertoires across multiple tumor regions, matched nontumor lung and blood in non-small cell lung cancer. Nonsynonymous mutation counts, determined by whole-exome sequencing of tumor tissue, were related to TCR repertoire features. At surgery, some 200 tumor regions, some 61 matched nontumor lung samples and 56 PBMC samples were TCR-sequenced for both alpha and beta chains. General conclusions and limits of the study: Confirming at a functional level the hypothesis that regional TCRs recognize regional mutations was considered to require additional single-cell paired TCR alpha and beta sequencing. Ubiquitous expanded tumor TCRs showed up in blood more often at tumor resection than at routine follow-up.

This clonotype was detected only a few times. Its recognized antigen is unknown. Per-base quality was not reported, and no clone a single base away is much larger than it. In the germline V gene, CDR1 corresponds to SGHDN and CDR2 to FVKESK. Trimming costs V 2 bases and J 8 bases, and their ends lie 13 bases apart. CDR3 length: 14 amino acids, cysteine to phenylalanine. This entry keeps only the CDR3 DNA: 42 bases, framed from base 1. The time point label, read with the paper, signifies: sample taken at primary tumor resection. Whole RNA extracted from tumor and nontumor lung tissue, or from cryopreserved PBMC samples, was used for TCR sequencing without cell sorting. The donors were some 76 patients from the lung TRACERx cohort who had early-stage, untreated non-small cell lung cancer. Patients were selected for TCR sequencing only if sufficient RNA was available from at least two tumor regions. The library came from 5' RACE. Data came from a NextSeq 500. The TCR library protocol attached a unique molecular identifier to each TCR cDNA molecule to allow correction of PCR and sequencing errors. Under the source paper's analysis protocol: Decombinator tools were used for TCR identification, UMI-based error correction and CDR3 extraction. TCRs above a frequency of 2 per 1,000, corresponding to the top 1% of the tumor frequency distribution, were defined as expanded. Renyi diversity was calculated using the R vegan package after each repertoire was subsampled 100 times to 5,000 TCRs. CDR3 similarity networks were constructed using string-kernel similarity of amino acid triplets, with links drawn between CDR3s whose pairwise similarity was above 0.82. Using fastp at Q25 and MiXCR, TCRdb reprocessed the public reads and kept productive beta chains. One record per CDR3 amino acid sequence lists the most common genes and DNA. The V and J calls and clone size are TCRdb's, not the authors'. The sample table contains about 25,000 distinct CDR3 sequences; only one count was recorded for about 7% of them. The top ten clones comprise approximately 15% of the sample.

This TCR was sampled from a male donor with early-stage non-small cell lung cancer. In this chain, TRBV14 is recombined with TRBJ2-1; no D gene is confidently identified. The source was PBMCs, collected at surgery. In nucleotides, the sequence is TGTGCCAGCAGCCAATTCGAAGGGCTGTATGAGCAGTTCTTC. It translates as CASSQFEGLYEQFF.